This note documents a single TCR beta chain sequence. Germline values: CDR1 SGHRS, CDR2 YFSETQ. The J segment lost 4 bases and the V segment lost 1 base, leaving 8 bases of the junction unmatched. CDR3 length equals 16 residues. Treatment specified: 19 received Ad26.COV2.S at low or high dose, single or two shots; a few received placebo; per-sample allocation not given. Day 63 after the first injection of vaccine or placebo was the sampling time. Repertoires were generated with immunoSEQ multiplex PCR, while TCRdb's copy carries only in-frame clones and drops some. The table has over 400,000 clones, about 90% seen once; the top ten hold about 1.7%. This specimen comes from a study of Ad26.COV2.S vaccination and SARS-CoV-2 variants.

The material was peripheral blood, obtained in a trial of Ad26.COV2.S vaccine versus placebo. The chain has TRBV5-1 and TRBJ1-3; 7 bases are a match to TRBD1. The receptor was isolated from a person aged 18-60 years who received the Ad26.COV2.S COVID-19 vaccine or a placebo. This chain's CDR3 is CASSLSGVTGGNTIYF. CDR3 coding DNA: TGCGCCAGCAGCTTGAGCGGAGTGACAGGGGGAAACACCATATATTTT.